The rows below give T cell receptor beta chains drawn from one sample of a study of beta chain features in type 1 diabetes. TCRdb's table, derived via immunoSEQ multiplex PCR, lists solely in-frame clones and lacks some. The sample comprises around 130,000 clones, roughly 10% of which are singletons, and approximately 0.7% rests with the top ten. What was sequenced was central memory CD4+ T cells from blood. The receptors come from a man aged 25 to 45 with type 1 diabetes. Both conserved end residues are part of each CDR3. A D gene is named only where the DNA matches it firmly. Some rows mark clone size as missing; the rest say once, few, many or name a class of expanded clone.

J	length	size	V	D	DNA	CDR3
TRBJ1-1	15	-	TRBV7-6	TRBD1	TGTGCCAGCAGCGTTACCTCAGGGGGCGACACTGAAGCTTTCTTT	CASSVTSGGDTEAFF
TRBJ2-7	14	-	TRBV6-1	-	TGTGCCAGTAGAAGTAGCGGAAGCTCCTACGAGCAGTACTTC	CASRSSGSSYEQYF
TRBJ1-4	15	few	TRBV4-1	-	TGCGCCAGCAGCCAAGTGGGGGGACGGAATGAAAAACTGTTTTTT	CASSQVGGRNEKLFF
TRBJ1-1	14	few	TRBV7-9	-	TGTGCCACCCTTTCCCGACTGCTAAACACTGAAGCTTTCTTT	CATLSRLLNTEAFF
TRBJ1-6	14	few	TRBV5-8	-	TGTGCCAGCAGCTTGGTGGCTTTTGATTCACCCCTCCACTTT	CASSLVAFDSPLHF
TRBJ1-2	14	few	TRBV29-1	-	TGCAGCGTTGCGGCGGGGGTCGAATTAAATGGCTACACCTTC	CSVAAGVELNGYTF
TRBJ2-7	14	-	TRBV27	TRBD2	TGTGCCAGCAGGGGGACTAGCAGCTCCTACGAGCAGTACTTC	CASRGTSSSYEQYF
TRBJ2-3	14	few	TRBV29-1	TRBD2	TGCAGCCTGTCTAGGACTAGCGCATTGGATACGCAGTATTTT	CSLSRTSALDTQYF
TRBJ1-2	12	few	TRBV29-1	TRBD1	TGCAGCGTTGGACAGGGGGACTATGGCTACACCTTC	CSVGQGDYGYTF
TRBJ2-2	15	few	TRBV4-2	-	TGTGCCAGCAGCCAAGATGGGGGCCTCACCGGGGAGCTGTTTTTT	CASSQDGGLTGELFF
TRBJ2-5	13	few	TRBV29-1	TRBD2	TGCAGCGTTGGGGGACTAGCTGGAGAGACCCAGTACTTC	CSVGGLAGETQYF
TRBJ2-1	16	-	TRBV4-3	-	TGCGCCAGCAGCCAAGATTGGACAAGCTCCTACAATGAGCAGTTCTTC	CASSQDWTSSYNEQFF
TRBJ2-2	15	-	TRBV27	TRBD1	TGTGCCAGCAGTTCACGGACAGGGGAGACCGGGGAGCTGTTTTTT	CASSSRTGETGELFF
TRBJ2-2	15	-	TRBV5-6	TRBD1	TGTGCCAGCAGCCCCTCGGGACAGGGCGCCGGGGAGCTGTTTTTT	CASSPSGQGAGELFF
TRBJ2-5	15	-	TRBV9	TRBD2	TGTGCCAGCAGCGTACGGGGGGGCCCCCAAGAGACCCAGTACTTC	CASSVRGGPQETQYF
TRBJ2-2	14	few	TRBV29-1	TRBD1	TGCAGCGTTGGAGGACAGGGGGTTGGCGGGGAGCTGTTTTTT	CSVGGQGVGGELFF